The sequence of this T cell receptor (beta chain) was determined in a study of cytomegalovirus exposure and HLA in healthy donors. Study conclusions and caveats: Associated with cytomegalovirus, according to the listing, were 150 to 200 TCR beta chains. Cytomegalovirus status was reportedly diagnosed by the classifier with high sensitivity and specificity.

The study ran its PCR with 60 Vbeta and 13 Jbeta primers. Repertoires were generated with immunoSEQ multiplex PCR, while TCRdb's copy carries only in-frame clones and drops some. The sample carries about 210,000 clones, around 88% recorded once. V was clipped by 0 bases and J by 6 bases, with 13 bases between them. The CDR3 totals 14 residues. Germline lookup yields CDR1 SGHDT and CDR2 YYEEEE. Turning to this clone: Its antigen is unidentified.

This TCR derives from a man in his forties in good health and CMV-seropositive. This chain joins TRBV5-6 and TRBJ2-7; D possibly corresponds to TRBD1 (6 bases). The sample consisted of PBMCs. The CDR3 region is CASSLGVGRGEQYF. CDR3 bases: TGTGCCAGCAGCTTGGGAGTCGGCAGGGGCGAGCAGTACTTC.